This T cell receptor beta chain was profiled in a study of control samples from healthy donors and cancer patients. With 7 bases removed from V and 2 bases from J, the gap between germline ends came to 26 bases. The CDR3 is 18 residues long. Germline V gene data show CDR1 as SNHLY and CDR2 as FYNNEI. Clones were sequenced by immunoSEQ multiplex PCR, and TCRdb holds only the in-frame ones, with some missing. This table holds 260,000 or so clones, about 80% found once. The sequencing input was PBMCs. This chain joins TRBV2 and TRBJ1-1, with D possibly being TRBD1 (5 bases). This TCR was recovered from a woman aged 55 to 70 with lung cancer. The CDR3 nucleotides read TGTGCCAGCATGATTTCCCGGGACGGACGGATACTAAACACTGAAGCTTTCTTT. Protein product: CASMISRDGRILNTEAFF.